The T cell receptor (beta chain) described here comes from a study of blood T cell repertoires in COVID-19. Sequenced by immunoSEQ multiplex PCR; TCRdb stores in-frame clones only, minus some. The sample has around 130,000 clones, approximately 87% seen once. This receptor was identified in a woman aged 45-60 years with acute or convalescent COVID-19. The specimen was peripheral blood.

CDR3 DNA: TGTGCCAGTAGTATAGGTAAGGGGTATAATGAGCAGTTCTTC. It yields the protein CASSIGKGYNEQFF. V and J are TRBV19 and TRBJ2-1, with TRBD1 as a possible D gene (5 bases). CDR3 length: 14 residues. CDR1 and CDR2 from the germline V gene are LNHDA and SQIVND (reference sequence). V lost 1 base to trimming and J lost 7 bases, with 11 bases between them.